This T cell receptor (beta chain) appears in the sequencing data of a study of T cells in localized non-small cell lung cancer. Trimming stripped 5 bases from V and 0 bases from J, with 14 bases between. CDR1 is MNHGY and CDR2 is SAAAGT in the germline V gene. This CDR3 contains 16 residues. General study points: Exceeding tumor, uninvolved adjacent lung had the highest T cell clonality. Greater T cell density in blood accompanied longer overall survival. Appearance in adjacent lung was seen for a median roughly 56 of the top 100 tumor clones.

This clone was seen a few times. Antigen: not known. The data were produced by immunoSEQ multiplex PCR, yet TCRdb's version contains in-frame clones alone and is incomplete. The data hold several thousand clones, with 45% to 65% observed a single time. The starting material was lymph node tissue, obtained before any cancer treatment. The rearrangement joins TRBV6-8 to TRBJ1-5; D remains ambiguous. The TCR originated in a male donor at least 60 years old with stage I squamous cell lung carcinoma. CDR3 coding DNA: TGTGCCAGCAGTAAATCCACCCGGGGTAGCAATCAGCCCCAGCATTTT. Translated, it gives CASSKSTRGSNQPQHF.